Listed here are 17 T cell receptor beta chains from one sample, sequenced in a study of shared clonotypes between healthy human individuals. Only in-frame clones appear in the TCRdb table, and some are missing; sequencing was by immunoSEQ multiplex PCR. This sample has 2 million to 2.5 million clones, with more than 90% found just once. The sample taken for sequencing was naive CD4+ T cells sorted from blood. Subset: CD45RA+ positively selected. The receptors shown here come from a man aged 18 to 29 in good health.

V and J are TRBV10-3 and TRBJ1-5, with D possibly TRBD1 on 5 matching bases. CDR1 is ENHRY and CDR2 is SYGVKD in the germline V gene. Trimming took off 3 bases at V and 0 bases at J, with 9 bases between the two ends. The CDR3 loop spans 15 amino acids. This CDR3 reads CAISDFGGSNQPQHF. In nucleotides, the CDR3 is TGTGCCATCAGTGACTTTGGGGGTAGCAATCAGCCCCAGCATTTT.

This chain links TRBV5-4 with TRBJ1-4; 7 positions match TRBD1. This CDR3 comprises 14 residues. Germline assignment: CDR1 SGHNT and CDR2 YYREEE (reference sequence). Germline trimming cut 1 base from V and 6 bases from J; bases unmatched to any gene: 3. The DNA for the CDR3 is TGTGCCAGCAGCTTGCACGGGACAGATGAAAAACTGTTTTTT. Its translation: CASSLHGTDEKLFF.

This clone has only one observation. The rearrangement uses TRBV19 and TRBJ1-2, with TRBD1 identical over 8 bases. The CDR3 sequence is 17 residues long. Germline values: CDR1 LNHDA, CDR2 SQIVND (reference sequence). Germline trimming cut 5 bases from V and 1 base from J; bases unmatched to any gene: 12. The CDR3 DNA follows: TGTGCCAGTAGTGGATCCGGACAGGGTCCGGGTAACTATGGCTACACCTTC. Protein: CASSGSGQGPGNYGYTF.

This clone was seen only once. This chain links TRBV28 with TRBJ1-2; 8 bases fit TRBD1. This CDR3 has 14 amino acids. Germline V gene lookup returns CDR1 MDHEN and CDR2 SYDVKM. J lost 4 bases, V lost 7 bases, and 8 bases had no gene match. CDR3 DNA sequence: TGTGCCAGCACTCGTCAGGGGGCGGGCTATGGCTACACCTTC. This encodes CASTRQGAGYGYTF.

Concerning this clone: This sample also contains other DNA sequences that code for the same CDR3. V usage is TRBV5-1 and J usage is TRBJ1-5; D uncertain. The CDR3 covers 13 residues. Germline V gene sequence: CDR1 SGHRS, CDR2 YFSETQ. V lost 4 bases and J 0 bases, leaving 5 bases between the germline ends. Here the CDR3 reads CASSKDSNQPQHF. The CDR3, as DNA: TGCGCCAGCAGCAAGGATAGCAATCAGCCCCAGCATTTT.

The chain combines TRBV19 with TRBJ1-5, with 8 bases identical to TRBD1. CDR3 length equals 14 residues. V lost 2 bases to trimming and J lost 7 bases; unmatched junction nucleotides: 4. Germline assignment: CDR1 LNHDA and CDR2 SQIVND (reference sequence). In DNA, the CDR3 is TGTGCCAGTAGTATACAGGGGGCATGGCAGCCCCAGCATTTT. Translation: CASSIQGAWQPQHF.

The rearrangement links TRBV7-2 to TRBJ1-4; possible D gene TRBD1, 5 bases. Germline V gene sequence: CDR1 SGHTA, CDR2 FQGNSA. CDR3 length: 14 amino acids. The V end was cut by 5 bases, the J end by 4 bases, with 11 bases between. The CDR3 DNA follows: TGTGCCAGCAGCCAAAGGGGTTATAATGAAAAACTGTTTTTT. Its protein product is CASSQRGYNEKLFF.

This chain uses TRBV11-2 with TRBJ1-1; D is possibly TRBD1 (5 bases). Germline CDR1 reads SGHAT; CDR2 reads FQNNGV. This CDR3 is 15 amino acids long. Trimming stripped 3 bases from V and 3 bases from J, with 14 bases between. CDR3 in DNA: TGTGCCAGCAGCTTTCAGGCCAGGGTATACACTGAAGCTTTCTTT. It specifies CASSFQARVYTEAFF.

The V and J genes are TRBV30 and TRBJ2-1; D uncertain. Germline V gives CDR1 GTSNPN, CDR2 SVGIG (reference sequence). The CDR3 loop spans 11 amino acids. V was cut by 5 bases and J by 6 bases, with 8 bases left in between. The CDR3 is CAWGVANEQFF. The CDR3 DNA is TGTGCCTGGGGGGTTGCCAATGAGCAGTTCTTC.

The CDR3 reads CASSWGTYEQYF. The CDR3, as DNA: TGTGCCAGCAGTTGGGGCACCTACGAGCAGTACTTC. V and J are TRBV28 and TRBJ2-7; D is possibly TRBD1 (5 bases). Per the germline V gene, CDR1 is MDHEN and CDR2 is SYDVKM. The CDR3 contains 12 residues. Trimming cost V 4 bases and J 2 bases, with 6 bases left between them.

The gene calls are TRBV2 and TRBJ2-5; either TRBD1 or TRBD2 may supply D (6 bases each). This CDR3 region has 16 residues. Trimming left V 6 bases short and J 5 bases short, with 22 bases between. Germline CDR1 and CDR2: SNHLY and FYNNEI. The DNA of the CDR3 is TGTGCCAGCAGCTCGGAAGGATGGGGGGCTCGGGAGACCCAGTACTTC. Amino acids: CASSSEGWGARETQYF. The variable domain in full, completed from reference TRBV2 and TRBJ2-5, reads EPEVTQTPSHQVTQMGQEVILRCVPISNHLYFYWYRQILGQKVEFLVSFYNNEISEKSEIFDDQFSVERPDGSNFTLKIRSTKLEDSAMYFCASSSEGWGARETQYFGPGTRLLVL.

The V gene is TRBV2, the J gene TRBJ2-7, with 8 bases identical to TRBD2. With 2 bases clipped from V and 13 bases from J, the junction kept 7 bases outside the gene matches. Germline CDR1 reads SNHLY; CDR2 reads FYNNEI. The CDR3 is made up of 12 amino acids. As DNA, the CDR3 is TGTGCCAGCAGTGAACCAGCGGGAGTTAAATACTTC. Translation gives CASSEPAGVKYF.

The gene calls are TRBV28 and TRBJ2-3, with a possible D match to TRBD2 (7 bases). In germline, CDR1 is MDHEN, CDR2 SYDVKM. The CDR3 is 14 residues long. Trimming removed 6 bases at V and 13 bases at J, with 23 bases between. The chain's CDR3 is CASSLGGGTLREYF. The CDR3 coding sequence is TGTGCCAGCAGCCTAGGGGGGGGCACACTCCGCGAGTATTTT.

The chain carries TRBV18 and TRBJ2-3; D gene ambiguous. The CDR3 runs 12 residues. CDR1 is KGHSH and CDR2 is LQKENI in the germline V gene. V shed 5 bases and J shed 4 bases, with 7 bases lying between them. CDR3 sequence: CASSATSDTQYF. For the CDR3, the DNA is TGTGCCAGCTCAGCGACTTCAGATACGCAGTATTTT.

This clone was detected only once. V is TRBV19 and J is TRBJ2-2; D gene uncertain. Trimming pared 3 bases from V and 5 bases from J, leaving 13 bases between. The CDR3 contains 15 residues. Germline CDR1 and CDR2: LNHDA and SQIVND (reference sequence). CDR3 DNA: TGTGCCAGTAGTATGGGCCTGGACCCGACCGGGGAGCTGTTTTTT. It translates to CASSMGLDPTGELFF.

As concerns this clone: Other DNA sequences within the sample encode an identical CDR3. The chain recombines TRBV4-3 with TRBJ2-3; D is uncertain. With 1 base removed from V and 0 bases from J, the gap between germline ends came to 8 bases. This CDR3 is 15 amino acids long. Germline V gene lookup returns CDR1 LGHNA and CDR2 YSLEER. The CDR3 loop reads CASSQVGQSTDTQYF. As DNA, the CDR3 is TGCGCCAGCAGCCAAGTGGGTCAGAGCACAGATACGCAGTATTTT.

The CDR3 sequence is CASSTSGGAQETQYF. CDR3 DNA sequence: TGTGCCAGCAGCACGAGCGGGGGGGCCCAAGAGACCCAGTACTTC. The chain uses TRBV11-3 and TRBJ2-5; 10 positions match TRBD2. Germline lookup yields CDR1 SGHNT and CDR2 YENEEA. V lost 5 bases to trimming and J lost 1 base; unmatched junction nucleotides: 4. The CDR3 extends over 15 amino acids.